The following is a T cell receptor (beta chain) sequence with its context. The antigen is undetermined. This sample is drawn from a study of T cell repertoires in cytomegalovirus infection. One entry per CDR3 protein, called by TCRdb with MiXCR from the reads. In the table there are approximately 990,000 distinct CDR3 sequences, around 31% of which are singletons. Study-level findings and limits: Of the TCR beta families, the public ones yielded a cumulative frequency that identified carriers of CMV plus the relevant HLA.

V dropped 6 bases and J dropped 1 base, with 15 bases sitting between them. The CDR3 covers 15 residues. CDR1 is MNHEY and CDR2 is SMNVEV in the germline V gene (reference sequence). The V call is TRBV27, the J call TRBJ1-1, with D perhaps matching TRBD1 (5 bases). This material consisted of cultured CD8+ T cells from PBMCs, taken from culture after CMV antigen stimulation. The sequence was collected from a human donor in good health (CMV status not recorded). Some clones in this sample may be carry-over from other donors' samples. Here the CDR3 DNA reads TGTGCCAGCAGCCGAAGGCTTCAGGGGAACACTGAAGCTTTCTTT. It translates to CASSRRLQGNTEAFF.